The 7 T cell receptor beta chains reported below all come from one sample, sequenced in a study of T cells in Graves' hyperthyroidism and ophthalmopathy. The source material, RNA transcripts, was used to amplify TCR beta CDR3 regions. A first-round RT-PCR of the TCR CDR3 used the HTBI primer set. TCRdb itself ran the multiplex PCR reads through MiXCR, one entry per CDR3 protein. This sample has more than 500,000 distinct CDR3 sequences, with around 46% found just once. Sequences were obtained from peripheral blood or thyroid tissue (not recorded which). The receptors were gathered from an adult woman with Graves' disease, either hyperthyroidism or ophthalmopathy (not recorded which).

The chain has TRBV6-1 and TRBJ1-1, with D possibly TRBD1 on 5 matching bases. The CDR3 is 13 residues long. V was trimmed by 6 bases and J by 6 bases, leaving 14 bases between them. In germline, CDR1 is MNHNS, CDR2 SASEGT. CDR3 loop: CASSKGLLAEAFF. The CDR3 bases are TGTGCCAGCAGCAAGGGACTCCTTGCTGAAGCTTTCTTT.

This chain joins TRBV19 and TRBJ2-7; D ambiguous. The germline CDR1 and CDR2 sequences are LNHDA and SQIVND (reference sequence). V lost 3 bases to trimming and J lost 6 bases, with 9 bases between them. The CDR3 contains 12 residues. CDR3 region: CASSIGYGEQYF. As DNA, the CDR3 is TGTGCCAGTAGTATCGGGTATGGCGAGCAGTACTTC.

This clonotype was recorded at least ten times. This chain joins TRBV7-9 and TRBJ2-7; TRBD2 agrees at 9 bases. V shed 1 base, J shed 5 bases, and the junction held 12 bases outside the gene matches. The CDR3 length is 17 residues. Per germline, CDR1 SEHNR and CDR2 FQNEAQ (reference sequence). The CDR3 region is CASSLVLWREGVNEQYF. The CDR3 nucleotides are TGTGCCAGCAGCTTAGTCCTTTGGCGGGAGGGCGTCAACGAGCAGTACTTC. Based on the CDR3 plus reference TRBV7-9 and TRBJ2-7, the full variable domain is DTGVSQNPRHKITKRGQNVTFRCDPISEHNRLYWYRQTLGQGPEFLTYFQNEAQLEKSRLLSDRFSAERPKGSFSTLEIQRTEQGDSAMYLCASSLVLWREGVNEQYFGPGTRLTVT.

V usage is TRBV6-6 and J usage is TRBJ2-7, with 12 positions matching TRBD2. Unmatched junction bases numbered 9, after V lost 4 bases and J lost 5 bases. This CDR3 region has 16 residues. Germline assignment: CDR1 MNHNY and CDR2 SVGAGI (reference sequence). The CDR3 is CASSSGLAGGPDEQYF. CDR3 in DNA: TGTGCCAGCAGTTCCGGCCTAGCGGGAGGGCCCGACGAGCAGTACTTC.

Comment on this clonotype: A read error may be the cause here, since a much bigger clone is one base away. The V gene is TRBV24-1, the J gene TRBJ1-5, with 7 positions matching TRBD1. The germline gives CDR1 KGHDR, CDR2 SFDVKD. CDR3 size: 16 residues. The CDR3 DNA sequence: TGTGCCACCGGTGACGCCCTGGACAGGAAGGCTCAGCCCCAGCATTTT. Translating it yields CATGDALDRKAQPQHF.

The gene calls are TRBV20-1 and TRBJ2-7, with a tentative D call TRBD1 (6 bases). This CDR3 has 16 amino acids. CDR1 and CDR2 (germline): DFQATT, SNEGSKA (reference sequence). The CDR3 region is CSLSEPQGAPSGEQYF. The CDR3 DNA sequence: TGCAGCCTCTCAGAACCACAGGGAGCCCCCTCTGGAGAGCAGTACTTC.

The rearrangement links TRBV7-9 to TRBJ2-7; D may be TRBD1 or TRBD2 (7 bases each). CDR3 size: 18 residues. Germline CDR1 SEHNR, CDR2 FQNEAQ (reference sequence). With 5 bases removed from V and 1 base from J, the gap between germline ends came to 24 bases. The CDR3 reads CASSPQGDTQGGSYEQYF. CDR3 DNA sequence: TGTGCCAGCAGCCCCCAAGGAGATACGCAGGGGGGGTCCTACGAGCAGTACTTC.